The T cell receptor (beta chain) described here comes from a study of beta chain features in type 1 diabetes. Deletions cut 4 bases from V and 1 base from J, with 6 bases between. The CDR3 length is 12 residues. Germline V gene sequence: CDR1 SQVTM, CDR2 ANQGSEA. Every bit of the isolated RNA underwent reverse transcription, so sequencing read expressed TCRB transcripts. Read counts averaged approximately 3.5 million for samples of naive, central memory and regulatory T cells. This table comes from immunoSEQ multiplex PCR, and its TCRdb copy is limited to in-frame clones, with some not included. This sample has about 350,000 clones; about 19% occur once, and the top ten carry 0.044%. This clone was observed a handful of times. Its specificity is unknown. Study results and limitations: Using cDNA template may skew counts toward highly expressing activated cells. Fewer junction insertions and more nucleotide deletions appeared in type 1 diabetes patients.

The sample comprised naive CD4+ T cells from blood. The sequence was collected from a woman in her late teens or twenties in good health. The J gene is TRBJ2-3, the V gene TRBV29-1; D unclear. This chain's CDR3 is CSVVTGTDTQYF. For the CDR3, the DNA is TGCAGCGTTGTTACAGGCACAGATACGCAGTATTTT.